Listed below are T cell receptor beta chains from one sample, sequenced in a study of CD8+ T cells in alopecia areata. Sequencing was performed with immunoSEQ multiplex PCR; in TCRdb, only in-frame clones are kept and a portion is missing. The repertoire includes 85,000 to 110,000 clones, around three fifths of them detected once, and 8.8% sits in the top ten. Sequencing was performed on CD4+ T cells sorted from blood. Receptors originate from a human donor in good health. CDR3s include the opening cysteine and the closing phenylalanine or tryptophan. A D gene is named only where the DNA matches it firmly. The listing skips clone size in some rows; elsewhere it reads once, few, many or a size class.

>.|TRBJ2-1|.|TRBV6-1
TGTGCCAGCAGTGAAGCGGGTACAGGACTTCGGGCAGGAGAGCAGTTCTTC
CASSEAGTGLRAGEQFF
>.|TRBJ2-3|.|TRBV18
TGTGCCAGCTCGGGGGCAGATACGCAGTATTTT
CASSGADTQYF
>.|TRBJ2-5|few|TRBV28
TGTGCCAGCAGTCTTCAAGAGACCCAGTACTTC
CASSLQETQYF
>.|TRBJ1-2|few|TRBV30
TGTGCCTGGAGCCCCAAACAAGGAACCCCTAACTATGGCTACACCTTC
CAWSPKQGTPNYGYTF
>TRBD2|TRBJ2-1|.|TRBV29-1
TGCAGCGCGAGACTAGCGGGGGGACACAATGAGCAGTTCTTC
CSARLAGGHNEQFF
>TRBD1|TRBJ1-2|.|TRBV9
TGTGCCAGCAGCAAGCCCGGGACAGGGTACCATGGCTACACCTTC
CASSKPGTGYHGYTF
>TRBD1|TRBJ2-7|.|TRBV29-1
TGCAGCGTGAAGACAGGGGCATCCTACGAGCAGTACTTC
CSVKTGASYEQYF
>.|TRBJ1-6|.|TRBV6-5
TGTGCCAGCAGTCGACAACGCCTGGTGAATTCACCCCTCCACTTT
CASSRQRLVNSPLHF
>.|TRBJ1-5|.|TRBV18
TGTGCCAGCTCCCCCGCGCGGGCGGAGCAGCCCCAGCATTTT
CASSPARAEQPQHF
>.|TRBJ2-7|.|TRBV15
TGTGCCACCAGCAGAGAGGGGGGAATCTACGAGCAGTACTTC
CATSREGGIYEQYF
>.|TRBJ2-1|.|TRBV5-1
TGCGCCAGCAGCTTGGGCAGGGGTGGGAATGAGCAGTTCTTC
CASSLGRGGNEQFF
>.|TRBJ1-3|few|TRBV7-2
TGTGCCAGCAGCTTTCAGGGCTCTGGAAACACCATATATTTT
CASSFQGSGNTIYF
>.|TRBJ2-5|.|TRBV30
TGTGCCTGGAGTGACACAGGGAGCCCAAAAGAGACCCAGTACTTC
CAWSDTGSPKETQYF
>TRBD2|TRBJ2-1|few|TRBV29-1
TGCAGCGTTGGTCGGTTAGCGGGGGAGAATGAGCAGTTCTTC
CSVGRLAGENEQFF
>TRBD1|TRBJ1-5|.|TRBV4-1
TGCGCCAGCAGCCAAGGGAACAGGGGAAATCAGCCCCAGCATTTT
CASSQGNRGNQPQHF
>.|TRBJ1-5|.|TRBV2
TGTGCCAGCACCCAAACCTTGGGCAATCAGCCCCAGCATTTT
CASTQTLGNQPQHF
>.|TRBJ2-5|few|TRBV12-2
TGTGCAAGTCGCATGCCGGGGGGCCTGGAGACCCAGTACTTC
CASRMPGGLETQYF
>.|TRBJ1-4|.|TRBV4-3
TGCGCCAGCAGCCTCGGCGGAGTACCTAATGAAAAACTGTTTTTT
CASSLGGVPNEKLFF
>.|TRBJ1-1|.|TRBV27
TGTGCCAGCAGTTTAACTTACGGGGACACTGAAGCTTTCTTT
CASSLTYGDTEAFF
>.|TRBJ2-3|.|TRBV7-2
TGTGCCAGCCGGGACGGTGGCACAGATACGCAGTATTTT
CASRDGGTDTQYF
>.|TRBJ2-7|few|TRBV29-1
TGCAGCTCCTCGGGCCTGGGGGACGAGCAGTACTTC
CSSSGLGDEQYF
>TRBD2|TRBJ2-5|.|TRBV5-1
TGCGCCAGCAAAGACTCTCCGGGGGGGCAAGAGACCCAGTACTTC
CASKDSPGGQETQYF